The subject of this entry is one T cell receptor beta chain. The target antigen is unknown. This specimen comes from a study of shared clonotypes between healthy human individuals. Overall study findings and caveats: In four donors, around 4.5% of naive CD4 clonotypes appeared in common.

CDR3 length equals 16 residues. Germline CDR1 and CDR2: SGHTA and FQGNSA. V lost 5 bases and J lost 4, with 18 bases in between. The protocol was immunoSEQ multiplex PCR, while the TCRdb copy is restricted to in-frame clones and leaves out a portion. The sample has roughly 2.4 million clones, around 95% seen once; the top ten hold more than 0.1%. Sample: naive CD4+ T cells sorted from blood. Subset given: CD45RA+ positively selected. The clonotype was recovered from a man aged 18 to 29 in good health. The chain recombines TRBV7-2 with TRBJ2-1, with D tentatively TRBD2 (7 bases). The CDR3 bases are TGTGCCAGCAGCCGGGGGGAGGGGACATATTACAATGAGCAGTTCTTC. Translation: CASSRGEGTYYNEQFF.